This T cell receptor beta chain was captured in a study of shared clonotypes between healthy human individuals. Overall study context: Each donor's CD8 memory used one plate, CD8 naive two, each CD4 subset three. Study-level points and caveats: Blood alone was sampled, and tissue repertoires likely differ. Sequencing depth was expected to influence donor clonotype sharing.

Splitting the CD4+ cells yielded a CD45RA+ naive subset and a CD45RA-negative memory subset. Losses at the gene ends were 10 bases for V and 2 bases for J; bases not matched to a gene: 8. The CDR3 runs to 13 residues. CDR1 and CDR2 (germline): SGHNT, YYREEE (reference sequence). Produced via immunoSEQ multiplex PCR; TCRdb's table is partial and in-frame only. There are 2 million to 2.5 million clones in the sample; roughly 93% occur only once, and about 0.39% lies in the top ten. In the case of this clone: Its specificity is unknown.

Sequenced: naive CD4+ T cells from PBMCs. Specified subset: CD45RA+ positively selected. The sequence was obtained from a man aged 18 to 30 in good health. Some clones in this sample may be carry-over from other donors' samples. V and J are TRBV5-4 and TRBJ1-1; 7 bases agree with TRBD1. The DNA for the CDR3 is TGTGCCCACGAACAGGGGCCCAACACTGAAGCTTTCTTT. This sequence encodes CAHEQGPNTEAFF.